The entry below describes one T cell receptor (beta chain). The germline gives CDR1 SGHRS, CDR2 YFSETQ. CDR3 length: 15 residues. Trimming at V came to 7 bases and at J to 2 bases, leaving 10 bases not matched to a gene. These data belong to a study of T-cell reconstitution after alpha-beta-depleted transplantation in children. Unique molecular identifiers were used to barcode this TCRbeta library. Each CDR3 protein is one row after TCRdb ran MiXCR on the PCR reads. The table includes a few hundred thousand distinct CDR3 sequences, 10% to 13% detected once. This material consisted of PBMCs from the stem cell graft donor, taken from the stem cell graft. The V call is TRBV5-1, the J call TRBJ2-7, with 9 bases that match TRBD1. The sequence derives from a human donor who donated a stem cell graft to a child with acute lymphoblastic leukemia. The CDR3, as DNA: TGCGCCAGCTCCTCTGGGGACAGGGTGACCTACGAGCAGTACTTC. Translating gives CASSSGDRVTYEQYF. Drawing the rest from reference TRBV5-1 and TRBJ2-7, the complete variable domain is KAGVTQTPRYLIKTRGQQVTLSCSPISGHRSVSWYQQTPGQGLQFLFEYFSETQRNKGNFPGRFSGRQFSNSRSEMNVSTLELGDSALYLCASSSGDRVTYEQYFGPGTRLTVT.